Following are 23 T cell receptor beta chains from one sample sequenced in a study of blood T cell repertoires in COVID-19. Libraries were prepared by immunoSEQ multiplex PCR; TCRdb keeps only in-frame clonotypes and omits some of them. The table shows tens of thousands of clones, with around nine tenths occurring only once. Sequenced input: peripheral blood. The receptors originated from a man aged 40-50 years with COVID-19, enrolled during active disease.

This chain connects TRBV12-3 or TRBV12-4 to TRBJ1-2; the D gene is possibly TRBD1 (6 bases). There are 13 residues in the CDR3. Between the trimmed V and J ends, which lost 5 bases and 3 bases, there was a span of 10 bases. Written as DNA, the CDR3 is TGTGCCAGCAGTGTAAACAGGGACTATGGCTACACCTTC. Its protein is CASSVNRDYGYTF.

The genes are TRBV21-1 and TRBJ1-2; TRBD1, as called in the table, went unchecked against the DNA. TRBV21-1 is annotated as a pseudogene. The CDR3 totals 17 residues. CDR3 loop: CASSEIRLQGPQGGYTF. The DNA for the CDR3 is TGTGCCAGCAGCGAGATTAGGCTTCAGGGGCCGCAGGGTGGCTACACCTTC.

The CDR3 protein is CASSQGRGQETQYF. The CDR3, as DNA: TGCGCCAGCAGCCAAGGAAGGGGGCAAGAGACCCAGTACTTC. The chain employs TRBV4-1 and TRBJ2-5, with D tentatively TRBD1 (6 bases). The V gene's germline CDR1 is MGHRA and CDR2 YSYEKL. The CDR3 has 14 residues. V was trimmed by 1 base and J by 2 bases, leaving 8 bases between them.

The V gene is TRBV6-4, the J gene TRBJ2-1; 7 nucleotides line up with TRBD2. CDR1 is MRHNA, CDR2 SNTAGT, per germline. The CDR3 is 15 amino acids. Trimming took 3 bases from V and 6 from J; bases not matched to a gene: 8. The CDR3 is CASSEEWGGINEQFF. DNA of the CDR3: TGTGCCAGCAGTGAGGAATGGGGAGGGATCAATGAGCAGTTCTTC.

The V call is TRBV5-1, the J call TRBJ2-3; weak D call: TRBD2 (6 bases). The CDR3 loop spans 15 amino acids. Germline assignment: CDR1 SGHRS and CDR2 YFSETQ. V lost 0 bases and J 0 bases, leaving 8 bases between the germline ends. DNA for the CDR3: TGCGCCAGCAGCTTGGACGGGACTAGCACAGATACGCAGTATTTT. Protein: CASSLDGTSTDTQYF.

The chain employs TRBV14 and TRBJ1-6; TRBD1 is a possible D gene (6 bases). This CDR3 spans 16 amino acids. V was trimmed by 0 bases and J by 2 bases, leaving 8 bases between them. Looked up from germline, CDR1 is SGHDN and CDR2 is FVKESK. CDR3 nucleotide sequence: TGTGCCAGCAGCCAAGATCGGGACACCTATAATTCACCCCTCCACTTT. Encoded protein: CASSQDRDTYNSPLHF.

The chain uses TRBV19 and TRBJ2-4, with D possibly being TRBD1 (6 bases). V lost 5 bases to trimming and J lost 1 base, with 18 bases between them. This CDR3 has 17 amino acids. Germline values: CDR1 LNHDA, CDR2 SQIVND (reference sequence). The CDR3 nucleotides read TGTGCCAGTAGTCCCGAGACAGGACCCTTCGCCAAAAACATTCAGTACTTC. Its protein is CASSPETGPFAKNIQYF.

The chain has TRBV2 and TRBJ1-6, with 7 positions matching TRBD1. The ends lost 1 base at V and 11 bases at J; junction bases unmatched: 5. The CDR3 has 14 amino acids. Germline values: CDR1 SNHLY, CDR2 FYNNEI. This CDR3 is CASSEEQGNTPLHF. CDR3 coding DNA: TGTGCCAGCAGTGAAGAACAGGGGAATACACCCCTCCACTTT.

The DNA of the CDR3 is TGTGCCAGCAGCTTAACGATAGCGGGCTACAATGAGCAGTTCTTC. Translated: CASSLTIAGYNEQFF. The chain employs TRBV7-8 and TRBJ2-1, with 7 bases identical to TRBD2. Germline loops: CDR1 SGHVS, CDR2 FQNEAQ. There are 15 residues in the CDR3. The ends lost 2 bases at V and 3 bases at J; junction bases unmatched: 4.

In DNA, the CDR3 is TGTGCCACCAGTGATGGTGGCGGGGGGAAAGAGACCCAGTACTTC. Protein: CATSDGGGGKETQYF. The chain employs TRBV24-1 and TRBJ2-5, with 8 bases matching TRBD2. This CDR3 spans 15 amino acids. Looked up from germline, CDR1 is KGHDR and CDR2 is SFDVKD. With V trimmed by 3 bases and J by 3 bases, 5 bases remained unmatched.

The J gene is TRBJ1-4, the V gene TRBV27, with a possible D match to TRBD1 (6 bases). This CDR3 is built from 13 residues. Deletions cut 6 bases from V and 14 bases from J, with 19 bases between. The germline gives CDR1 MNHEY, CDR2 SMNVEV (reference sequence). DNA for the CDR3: TGTGCCAGCAGCCTGACAGGCGGCAAGGGGCTGTTTTTT. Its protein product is CASSLTGGKGLFF.

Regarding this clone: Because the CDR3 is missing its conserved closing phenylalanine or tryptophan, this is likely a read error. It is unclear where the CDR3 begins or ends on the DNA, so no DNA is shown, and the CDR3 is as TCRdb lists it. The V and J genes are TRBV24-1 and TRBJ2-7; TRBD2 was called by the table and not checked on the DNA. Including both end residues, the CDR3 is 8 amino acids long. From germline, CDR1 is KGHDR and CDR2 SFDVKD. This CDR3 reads CATSFRVE.

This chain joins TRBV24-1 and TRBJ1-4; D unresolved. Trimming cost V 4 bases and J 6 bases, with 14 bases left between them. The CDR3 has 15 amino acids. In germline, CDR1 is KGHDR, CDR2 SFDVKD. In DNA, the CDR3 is TGTGCCACCAGTGACCCTGCCGGGTCGGATGAAAAACTGTTTTTT. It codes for CATSDPAGSDEKLFF.

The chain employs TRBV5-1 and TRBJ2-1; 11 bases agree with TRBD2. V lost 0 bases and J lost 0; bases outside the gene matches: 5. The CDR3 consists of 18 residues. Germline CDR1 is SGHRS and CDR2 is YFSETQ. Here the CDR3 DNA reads TGCGCCAGCAGCTTGGGGCTAGCGGGAGGAACCTCCTACAATGAGCAGTTCTTC. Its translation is CASSLGLAGGTSYNEQFF.

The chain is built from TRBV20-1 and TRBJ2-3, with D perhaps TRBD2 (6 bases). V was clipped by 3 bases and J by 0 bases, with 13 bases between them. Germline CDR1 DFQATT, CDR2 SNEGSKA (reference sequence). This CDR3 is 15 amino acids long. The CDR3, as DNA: TGCAGTGCTAGTGAGGCGGGAACTAGCACAGATACGCAGTATTTT. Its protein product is CSASEAGTSTDTQYF.

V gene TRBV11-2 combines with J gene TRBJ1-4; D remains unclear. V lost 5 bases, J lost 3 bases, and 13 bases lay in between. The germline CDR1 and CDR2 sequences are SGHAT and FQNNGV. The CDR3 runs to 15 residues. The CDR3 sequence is CASSAKWSSNEKLFF. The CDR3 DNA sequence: TGTGCCAGCAGCGCTAAGTGGTCCTCTAATGAAAAACTGTTTTTT.

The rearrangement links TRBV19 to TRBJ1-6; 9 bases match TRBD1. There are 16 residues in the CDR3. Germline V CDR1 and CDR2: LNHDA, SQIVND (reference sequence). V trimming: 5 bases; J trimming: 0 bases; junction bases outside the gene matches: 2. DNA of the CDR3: TGTGCCAGTAGTCGGGGACAGGGCTCCTATAATTCACCCCTCCACTTT. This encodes CASSRGQGSYNSPLHF.

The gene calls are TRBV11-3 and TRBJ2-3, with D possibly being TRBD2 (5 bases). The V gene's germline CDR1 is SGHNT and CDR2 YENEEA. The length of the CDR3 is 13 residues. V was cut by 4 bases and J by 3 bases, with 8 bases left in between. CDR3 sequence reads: CASSYERTDTQYF. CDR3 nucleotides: TGTGCCAGCAGCTACGAGCGGACAGATACGCAGTATTTT.

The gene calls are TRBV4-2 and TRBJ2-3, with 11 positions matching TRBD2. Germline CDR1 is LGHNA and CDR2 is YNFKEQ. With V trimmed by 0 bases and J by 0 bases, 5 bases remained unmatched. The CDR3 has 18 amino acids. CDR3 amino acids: CASSQELGTSGSTDTQYF. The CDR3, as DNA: TGTGCCAGCAGCCAAGAATTAGGGACTAGCGGTAGCACAGATACGCAGTATTTT.

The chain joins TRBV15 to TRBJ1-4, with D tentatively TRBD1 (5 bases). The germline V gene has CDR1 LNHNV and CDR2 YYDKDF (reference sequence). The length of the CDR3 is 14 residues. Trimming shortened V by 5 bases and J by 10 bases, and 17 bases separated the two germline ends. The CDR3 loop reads CATSPRVGARKLFF. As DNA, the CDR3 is TGTGCCACCAGCCCACGGGTTGGGGCCAGAAAACTGTTTTTT. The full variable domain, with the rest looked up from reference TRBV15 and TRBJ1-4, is DAMVIQNPRYQVTQFGKPVTLSCSQTLNHNVMYWYQQKSSQAPKLLFHYYDKDFNNEADTPDNFQSRRPNTSFCFLDIRSPGLGDTAMYLCATSPRVGARKLFFGSGTQLSVL.

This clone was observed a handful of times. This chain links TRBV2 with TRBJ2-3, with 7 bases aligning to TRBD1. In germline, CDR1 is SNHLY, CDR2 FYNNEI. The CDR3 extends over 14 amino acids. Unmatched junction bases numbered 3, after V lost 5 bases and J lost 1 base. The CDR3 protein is CASSTDRGTDTQYF. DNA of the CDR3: TGTGCCAGCAGTACCGACAGGGGCACAGATACGCAGTATTTT.

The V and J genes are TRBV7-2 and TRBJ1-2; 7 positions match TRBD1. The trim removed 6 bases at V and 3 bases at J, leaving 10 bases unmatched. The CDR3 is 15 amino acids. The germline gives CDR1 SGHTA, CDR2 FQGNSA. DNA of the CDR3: TGTGCCAGCAGTCGCAGTGGACAGGTCCACTATGGCTACACCTTC. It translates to CASSRSGQVHYGYTF.

The chain's CDR3 is CASTERGPAYEQYF. CDR3 DNA: TGTGCCAGCACCGAAAGGGGGCCTGCCTACGAGCAGTACTTC. The genes are TRBV2 and TRBJ2-7; 7 bases line up with TRBD1. With V trimmed by 7 bases and J by 2 bases, 8 bases remained unmatched. The CDR3 extends over 14 amino acids. CDR1 and CDR2 (germline): SNHLY, FYNNEI. Together with reference TRBV2 and TRBJ2-7, the CDR3 gives the full variable domain: EPEVTQTPSHQVTQMGQEVILRCVPISNHLYFYWYRQILGQKVEFLVSFYNNEISEKSEIFDDQFSVERPDGSNFTLKIRSTKLEDSAMYFCASTERGPAYEQYFGPGTRLTVT.